The rows below give T cell receptor beta chains drawn from one sample of a study of cytotoxic CD8 clonotypes in ibrutinib-treated CLL. Method: immunoSEQ multiplex PCR; TCRdb's copy keeps in-frame clones and lacks some. The sample holds about 74,000 clones, more than 70% seen once. This specimen consisted of PBMCs, obtained at disease progression, from a patient treated with ibrutinib. Receptor source: a human donor with chronic lymphocytic leukemia. CDR3s include the opening cysteine and the closing phenylalanine or tryptophan.

j_call v_call cdr3_aa
TRBJ2-1 TRBV7-9 CASSARQGAGGDNEQFF
TRBJ2-2 TRBV10-2 CASKKTGTSGRARFVGELFF
TRBJ2-7 TRBV9 CASSVVGSSYEQYF
TRBJ2-3 TRBV28 CASTADRGRTDTQYF
TRBJ2-7 TRBV18 CASSPSGAGYEQYF
TRBJ1-2 TRBV2 CASSEASEWGPYYGYTF
TRBJ2-7 TRBV15 CATSPGQNYEQYF
TRBJ1-1 TRBV5-1 CASLGQGDTEAFF
TRBJ2-3 TRBV6-4 CASSDSKGTDTQYF
TRBJ2-1 TRBV20-1 CSPSYDEQFF
TRBJ1-6 TRBV30 CALEGNSPLHF
TRBJ2-2 TRBV6-5 CASTTTGTLPGELFF
TRBJ2-5 TRBV29-1 CSVFRDLRTQYF
TRBJ2-1 TRBV11-2 CASSPEPGRVVYGEQFF
TRBJ2-4 TRBV4-2 CASSQGSGTKNIQYF
TRBJ2-2 TRBV7-8 CASSIRLAGGWTGELFF
TRBJ1-3 TRBV6-5 CASRNTVSGNTIYF
TRBJ1-5 TRBV12-5 CASAKQGSQPQHF
TRBJ1-5 TRBV7-8 CASSPFRIRPNQPQHF
TRBJ1-5 TRBV28 CASSSPVRPQHF
TRBJ2-5 TRBV5-4 CASRGSGKGETQYF
TRBJ1-5 TRBV4-2 CASSQDIGGSSSDQPQHF
TRBJ1-2 TRBV19 CATTALNYGYTF
TRBJ2-1 TRBV6-6 CASSYGAAYNEQFF
TRBJ2-7 TRBV27 CASSPQGVGEQYF
TRBJ1-5 TRBV29-1 CSVGQRIGQPQHF
TRBJ2-1 TRBV11-3 CASSSSYSGRNNEQFF
TRBJ2-2 TRBV6-1 CASSGVDRGFGELFF
TRBJ2-3 TRBV5-1 CASSWGGGTDTQYF
TRBJ2-7 TRBV6-1 CASSGSGGLYEQYF
TRBJ2-7 TRBV5-1 CASSGGGQGIHEQYF
TRBJ1-2 TRBV6-5 CASSYSTARGLYGYTF
TRBJ2-3 TRBV7-2 CASSPNLDTQYF
TRBJ1-5 TRBV7-2 CASSFGGQPQHF
TRBJ1-3 TRBV4-1 CASSTEGSGNTIYF
TRBJ1-5 TRBV7-9 CASSAGTGPQPQHF
TRBJ1-5 TRBV2 CASSAGGYGNQPQHF
TRBJ2-6 TRBV18 CASSPELLSGANVLTF
TRBJ1-3 TRBV6-1 CASSEANPSGNTIYF
TRBJ2-7 TRBV18 CASSPLYPGTSVYEQYF
TRBJ1-1 TRBV28 CASSLFRGNTEAFF
TRBJ1-6 TRBV27 CASSLLNSPLHF
TRBJ1-4 TRBV5-1 CASRRAGLDEKLFF
TRBJ1-2 TRBV10-1 CASSETKGQRANYGYTF
TRBJ2-2 TRBV4-2 CASSQDVLAGATGELFF
TRBJ2-7 TRBV5-4 CASSLFASYEQYF